The 27 T cell receptor beta chains below were found in one sample sequenced in a study of blood T cell repertoires in COVID-19 (dated by TCRdb to 2018 to 2021). Preparation of the library involved the immunoSEQ multiplex PCR assay. The table comes from immuneACCESS by way of TCRdb, which keeps in-frame sequences with V and J called. Part of the clones is missing from these tables; in studies checked, under half for an unresolved V gene and the rest for unknown reasons. Across this sample there are some 150,000 clones, with about 79% seen only once. The ten largest clonotypes hold approximately 4.5% of the sample. The sample consisted of peripheral blood. These TCRs come from a woman of 80 years or more with active or convalescent COVID-19.

The gene calls are TRBV9 and TRBJ2-2; the D is unclear. Germline values: CDR1 SGDLS, CDR2 YYNGEE. This CDR3 region has 15 residues. V lost 1 base, J lost 0 bases, and 7 bases lay in between. CDR3 sequence (DNA): TGTGCCAGCAGCGTAAGCATAGCGAACACCGGGGAGCTGTTTTTT. Translating it yields CASSVSIANTGELFF.

V and J are TRBV19 and TRBJ1-2; TRBD1 might be the D (6 bases). The CDR3 covers 12 residues. Germline V lookup: CDR1 LNHDA, CDR2 SQIVND (reference sequence). The V and J ends lost 5 bases and 4 bases respectively, with 8 bases between them. The CDR3 spells CASSPGAYGYTF. In DNA form, the CDR3 reads TGTGCCAGTAGTCCAGGGGCCTATGGCTACACCTTC.

V and J are TRBV5-4 and TRBJ2-5; 14 nucleotides line up with TRBD2. CDR3 length: 17 amino acids. J lost 0 bases, V lost 4 bases, and 5 bases had no gene match. From germline, CDR1 is SGHNT and CDR2 YYREEE (reference sequence). This CDR3 reads CASSVGLAGAYQETQYF. In nucleotides, the CDR3 is TGTGCCAGCAGCGTGGGACTAGCGGGAGCGTACCAAGAGACCCAGTACTTC.

The V call is TRBV7-9, the J call TRBJ2-7, with a possible D match to TRBD1 (5 bases). CDR1 and CDR2 (germline): SEHNR, FQNEAQ (reference sequence). This CDR3 has 16 residues. V gave up 3 bases and J gave up 4 bases, with 19 bases separating them. CDR3 nucleotide sequence: TGTGCCAGCAGCTTCCCGAGCACCGGCAGGGCGTACGAGCAGTACTTC. This translates into CASSFPSTGRAYEQYF. The full variable domain, rest sourced from reference TRBV7-9 and TRBJ2-7, is DTGVSQNPRHKITKRGQNVTFRCDPISEHNRLYWYRQTLGQGPEFLTYFQNEAQLEKSRLLSDRFSAERPKGSFSTLEIQRTEQGDSAMYLCASSFPSTGRAYEQYFGPGTRLTVT.

V and J are TRBV5-1 and TRBJ1-5; 8 bases align to TRBD1. This CDR3 has 17 amino acids. After removal of 0 bases from V and 5 bases from J, the junction contained 10 bases not matched to a gene. Germline CDR1 is SGHRS and CDR2 is YFSETQ. CDR3 region: CASSLGDRPSMDQPQHF. CDR3 nucleotides: TGCGCCAGCAGCTTGGGGGACAGGCCAAGTATGGATCAGCCCCAGCATTTT. Complete variable domain (other parts from reference TRBV5-1 and TRBJ1-5): KAGVTQTPRYLIKTRGQQVTLSCSPISGHRSVSWYQQTPGQGLQFLFEYFSETQRNKGNFPGRFSGRQFSNSRSEMNVSTLELGDSALYLCASSLGDRPSMDQPQHFGDGTRLSIL.

The chain employs TRBV18 and TRBJ1-5, with unresolved D. CDR3 length equals 13 residues. CDR1 KGHSH and CDR2 LQKENI come from the germline V gene. Trimming took off 3 bases at V and 5 bases at J, with 8 bases between the two ends. The CDR3 bases are TGTGCCAGCTCACCGCAGAATTATCAGCCCCAGCATTTT. Translating gives CASSPQNYQPQHF. Full variable domain (remainder filled in from reference TRBV18 and TRBJ1-5): NAGVMQNPRHLVRRRGQEARLRCSPMKGHSHVYWYRQLPEEGLKFMVYLQKENIIDESGMPKERFSAEFPKEGPSILRIQQVVRGDSAAYFCASSPQNYQPQHFGDGTRLSIL.

The chain carries TRBV5-1 and TRBJ2-1, with 14 bases aligning to TRBD2. CDR1 and CDR2 from the germline V gene are SGHRS and YFSETQ. Trimming took 8 bases from V and 3 from J; bases not matched to a gene: 7. This CDR3 spans 16 amino acids. The DNA for the CDR3 is TGCGCCAGTTCGGGACTAGCGGGGGCGAACTACAATGAGCAGTTCTTC. Translation: CASSGLAGANYNEQFF.

As regards this clone: Within the sample, other DNA sequences also encode this same CDR3. The V gene is TRBV2, the J gene TRBJ2-7, with 7 bases fitting TRBD1. Losses at the gene ends were 8 bases for V and 0 bases for J; bases not matched to a gene: 7. CDR1 is SNHLY, CDR2 FYNNEI, per germline. CDR3 size: 14 residues. CDR3 sequence reads: CASSGTELSYEQYF. The CDR3 DNA reads as TGTGCCAGCTCCGGGACAGAACTCTCCTACGAGCAGTACTTC.

This clone was counted a few times. Written as DNA, the CDR3 is TGTGCCAGCAGGCGGCGAACTAGCGGGGGGGCATCTCAAGAGACCCAGTACTTC. Translating it yields CASRRRTSGGASQETQYF. The chain combines TRBV2 with TRBJ2-5; 13 bases fit TRBD2. V lost 6 bases, J lost 2 bases, and 12 bases stayed unmatched. The CDR3 runs 18 residues. Germline V gives CDR1 SNHLY, CDR2 FYNNEI. The full variable domain, rest sourced from reference TRBV2 and TRBJ2-5, is EPEVTQTPSHQVTQMGQEVILRCVPISNHLYFYWYRQILGQKVEFLVSFYNNEISEKSEIFDDQFSVERPDGSNFTLKIRSTKLEDSAMYFCASRRRTSGGASQETQYFGPGTRLLVL.

The chain joins TRBV4-3 to TRBJ2-2, with 12 nucleotides matching TRBD2. The V segment lost 0 bases and the J segment 6 bases; nucleotides outside the gene matches: 5. This CDR3 has 17 residues. From germline, CDR1 is LGHNA and CDR2 YSLEER. The CDR3 DNA sequence: TGCGCCAGCAGCCAAGACCCTAGCGGGGGGGCGGCCGGGGAGCTGTTTTTT. This sequence encodes CASSQDPSGGAAGELFF.

The chain is built from TRBV6-1 and TRBJ1-2; 7 bases agree with TRBD1. This CDR3 is built from 16 residues. Germline V gene data show CDR1 as MNHNS and CDR2 as SASEGT. With V trimmed by 4 bases and J by 3 bases, 11 bases remained unmatched. CDR3 nucleotide sequence: TGTGCCAGCAGTGCACTAAGACAGGGTGGGGACTATGGCTACACCTTC. Translating gives CASSALRQGGDYGYTF.

This clone was seen a few times. The genes are TRBV4-3 and TRBJ2-1, with 12 bases that match TRBD2. This CDR3 has 17 amino acids. V trimming: 4 bases; J trimming: 8 bases; junction bases outside the gene matches: 12. CDR1 is LGHNA, CDR2 YSLEER, per germline. Here the CDR3 reads CASSRTLAGGLGYEQFF. DNA for the CDR3: TGCGCCAGCAGCCGCACCCTAGCGGGGGGGCTGGGATATGAGCAGTTCTTC.

This chain uses TRBV7-9 with TRBJ1-6; 9 bases fit TRBD1. CDR3 length equals 15 residues. The V segment lost 7 bases and the J segment 7 bases; nucleotides outside the gene matches: 8. CDR1 is SEHNR, CDR2 FQNEAQ, per germline (reference sequence). The CDR3 DNA reads as TGTGCCAGCAACCCTGGCGGGACAGGGAATTCACCCCTCCACTTT. Its translation is CASNPGGTGNSPLHF.

The rearrangement links TRBV29-1 to TRBJ2-2; possibly TRBD2 for D (5 bases). The length of the CDR3 is 15 residues. V was clipped by 7 bases and J by 3 bases, with 18 bases between them. CDR1 is SQVTM, CDR2 ANQGSEA, per germline. CDR3 loop: CSADTGLGDTGELFF. CDR3 nucleotide sequence: TGCAGCGCCGATACCGGGCTGGGAGACACCGGGGAGCTGTTTTTT.

The rearrangement joins TRBV11-2 to TRBJ1-2; the D gene is possibly TRBD1 (6 bases). Germline CDR1 SGHAT, CDR2 FQNNGV. V was shortened by 4 bases and J by 5 bases, with 17 bases between the two germline ends. CDR3 length: 15 residues. This CDR3 is CASSSWTDLGYGYTF. In nucleotides, the CDR3 is TGTGCCAGCAGCTCCTGGACAGACCTAGGATATGGCTACACCTTC.

The CDR3 loop reads CASSRVLAGGNQETQYF. In DNA form, the CDR3 reads TGCGCCAGCAGCCGGGTTTTAGCGGGGGGGAACCAAGAGACCCAGTACTTC. The rearrangement links TRBV4-1 to TRBJ2-5; 11 positions match TRBD2. The J segment lost 0 bases and the V segment lost 4 bases, leaving 7 bases of the junction unmatched. The CDR3 length is 17 residues. Germline CDR1 MGHRA, CDR2 YSYEKL.

The chain couples TRBV3-1 (or the pseudogene TRBV3-2) to TRBJ2-7; unclear D gene. This CDR3 has 13 amino acids. The V gene's germline CDR1 is LGHDT and CDR2 YNNKEL (reference sequence). V was pared by 4 bases and J by 2 bases, with 9 bases between. CDR3 nucleotide sequence: TGTGCCAGCAGCCGAGTCGGTACCTACGAGCAGTACTTC. Translation gives CASSRVGTYEQYF.

This clone is judged medium-sized. The chain carries TRBV7-6 and TRBJ1-2, with TRBD1 matching 7 bases. V trimming: 1 base; J trimming: 4 bases; junction bases outside the gene matches: 6. This CDR3 is built from 15 residues. The V gene's germline CDR1 is SGHVS and CDR2 FNYEAQ. CDR3 bases: TGTGCCAGCAGCTTAGGGTCGACAGGGCTCTATGGCTACACCTTC. It codes for CASSLGSTGLYGYTF.

The genes are TRBV4-1 and TRBJ2-6, with a possible D match to TRBD1 (5 bases). The CDR3 totals 18 residues. Germline CDR1 and CDR2: MGHRA and YSYEKL. V lost 0 bases and J lost 0, with 12 bases in between. The CDR3 spells CASSQDYPTVSGANVLTF. As DNA, the CDR3 is TGCGCCAGCAGCCAAGATTACCCGACAGTCTCTGGGGCCAACGTCCTGACTTTC.

The rearrangement links TRBV7-9 to TRBJ1-5; a weak D match, TRBD1 (5 bases). The V gene lost 5 bases and the J gene lost 9 bases, with 14 bases spanning the gap. This CDR3 has 13 residues. Germline CDR1 is SEHNR and CDR2 is FQNEAQ (reference sequence). In nucleotides, the CDR3 is TGTGCCAGCAGCACCGGAGGGGATCGGCCCCAGCATTTT. It translates to CASSTGGDRPQHF. The complete variable domain, with remaining parts taken from reference TRBV7-9 and TRBJ1-5, reads DTGVSQNPRHKITKRGQNVTFRCDPISEHNRLYWYRQTLGQGPEFLTYFQNEAQLEKSRLLSDRFSAERPKGSFSTLEIQRTEQGDSAMYLCASSTGGDRPQHFGDGTRLSIL.

The genes are TRBV5-1 and TRBJ1-2; TRBD1 matches at 11 bases. The CDR3 is made up of 15 amino acids. Per the germline V gene, CDR1 is SGHRS and CDR2 is YFSETQ. The V segment lost 4 bases and the J segment 2 bases; nucleotides outside the gene matches: 4. The CDR3 nucleotides are TGCGCCAGCAGCATCGGGACAGGGGGGAACTATGGCTACACCTTC. Protein product: CASSIGTGGNYGYTF.

The rearrangement links TRBV19 to TRBJ1-5, with TRBD1 identical over 7 bases. Germline CDR1 LNHDA, CDR2 SQIVND (reference sequence). Trimming cost V 4 bases and J 3 bases; bases outside gene matches: 6. CDR3 size: 15 residues. The CDR3 bases are TGTGCCAGTAGTACTACAGGGGCGTCCAATCAGCCCCAGCATTTT. Residues: CASSTTGASNQPQHF.

This chain links TRBV19 with TRBJ2-3, with 8 bases lining up with TRBD2. Germline CDR1 is LNHDA and CDR2 is SQIVND (reference sequence). Germline trimming cut 4 bases from V and 2 bases from J; bases unmatched to any gene: 8. The CDR3 is 16 amino acids. The CDR3 sequence is CASSTGTRGNTDTQYF. CDR3 bases: TGTGCCAGTAGTACTGGGACTAGAGGAAACACAGATACGCAGTATTTT.

The genes are TRBV7-2 and TRBJ1-1; D uncertain. Trimming pared 11 bases from V and 4 bases from J, leaving 17 bases between. The CDR3 sequence is 13 residues long. Germline V gene data show CDR1 as SGHTA and CDR2 as FQGNSA. This CDR3 is CAAVVGGFTEAFF. CDR3 sequence (DNA): TGTGCCGCTGTCGTCGGAGGGTTCACTGAAGCTTTCTTT.

The chain joins TRBV11-2 to TRBJ2-3; 12 bases are shared with TRBD1. The germline V gene encodes CDR1 SGHAT and CDR2 FQNNGV. Losses at the gene ends were 5 bases for V and 3 bases for J; bases not matched to a gene: 3. This CDR3 has 15 amino acids. For the CDR3, the DNA is TGTGCCAGCAGCGGGACAGGGGGCAGGACAGATACGCAGTATTTT. Translating gives CASSGTGGRTDTQYF. Supplemented by reference TRBV11-2 and TRBJ2-3, the full variable domain reads EAGVAQSPRYKIIEKRQSVAFWCNPISGHATLYWYQQILGQGPKLLIQFQNNGVVDDSQLPKDRFSAERLKGVDSTLKIQPAKLEDSAVYLCASSGTGGRTDTQYFGPGTRLTVL.

Only a few counts were recorded for this clone. The chain is built from TRBV5-1 and TRBJ1-1; no firm D call. Trimming left V 6 bases short and J 7 bases short, with 13 bases between. The germline V gene encodes CDR1 SGHRS and CDR2 YFSETQ. There are 12 residues in the CDR3. CDR3 loop: CASNSPGGEAFF. The CDR3 DNA reads TGCGCCAGCAATTCGCCAGGAGGTGAAGCTTTCTTT.

This clone was seen only a few times. In DNA, the CDR3 is TGCGCCAGCAGCGAGGGGACTTCAAACTATGGCTACACCTTC. Residues: CASSEGTSNYGYTF. V is TRBV5-1 and J is TRBJ1-2, with D maybe TRBD1 (5 bases). V was cut by 4 bases and J by 2 bases, with 12 bases left in between. The CDR3 length is 14 residues. Germline V gene data show CDR1 as SGHRS and CDR2 as YFSETQ.